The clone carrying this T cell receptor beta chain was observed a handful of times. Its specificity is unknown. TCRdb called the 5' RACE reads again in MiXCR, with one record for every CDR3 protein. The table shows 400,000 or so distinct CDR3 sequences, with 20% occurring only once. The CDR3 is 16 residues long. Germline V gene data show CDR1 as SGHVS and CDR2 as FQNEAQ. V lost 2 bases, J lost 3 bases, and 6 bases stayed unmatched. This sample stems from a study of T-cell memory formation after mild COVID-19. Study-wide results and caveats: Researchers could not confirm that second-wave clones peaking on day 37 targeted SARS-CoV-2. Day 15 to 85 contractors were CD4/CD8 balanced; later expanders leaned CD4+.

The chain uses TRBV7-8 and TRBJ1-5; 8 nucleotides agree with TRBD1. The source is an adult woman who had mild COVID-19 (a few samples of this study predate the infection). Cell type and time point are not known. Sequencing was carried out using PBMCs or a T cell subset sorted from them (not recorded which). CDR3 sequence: CASSLPGTGVNQPQHF. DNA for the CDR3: TGTGCCAGCAGCTTACCCGGGACAGGCGTCAATCAGCCCCAGCATTTT.